Below, one T cell receptor beta chain is given with its context. Its antigen specificity is not known. Base qualities are not recorded, but no much larger clone differs from it by a single base. The data originate from a study of vaccination effects on CD4 cells after COVID-19 (dated by TCRdb to between 2021 and 2024). For the study in its entirety: Post-vaccine samples across the study were collected a median of 72 days after the second dose, with a range of 14 to 241. In both COVID-19 convalescent patients and infection-naive vaccine recipients, the study compared SARS-CoV-2 spike-specific CD4+ TCR repertoires from before mRNA vaccination with those from after it. The full study included over 8 COVID-19 convalescent patients and several SARS-CoV-2-naive healthy vaccine recipients. Cultures from other donors in the study were sequenced using the Oncomine TCR Beta short-read assay on an Illumina iSeq 100. Paper-wide results and their limitations: Both infection-induced and vaccine-induced clones contracted markedly at late post-vaccination timepoints, which is consistent with waning T cell responses. Among healthy vaccine recipients, nearly all vaccine-induced clones were SARS-CoV-2 mono-reactive, and only 1 of 255 was cross-reactive with common cold coronaviruses. Limitations of the study were the small number of convalescent patients and the absence of early post-infection timepoints.

In the ViraFEST assay, PBMC were stimulated with viral peptide pools, and antigen-specific CD4+ T cell clonotypes were then identified by expansion using TCR sequencing. After about 9 days of culture, CD4+ T cells were isolated with the EasySep CD4+ T cell isolation kit. Participants received two doses of either the BNT162b2 or the mRNA-1273 mRNA SARS-CoV-2 vaccine. Negative nucleocapsid antibody results before and after vaccination confirmed that the healthy vaccine recipients had no prior SARS-CoV-2 infection. A few million PBMC per well were cultured with around 9.8 ug/ml peptides in IMDM containing around 5.3% human AB serum, around 10 IU/ml IL-2 and gentamicin. On days 3 and 7, half of the culture medium was replaced with fresh IL-2-containing medium. Unless noted otherwise, every peptide stimulation condition was grown in triplicate wells. Using Ficoll-Paque Plus gradient centrifugation, PBMC were separated from whole blood and then either used fresh or cryopreserved at -140C. The spike proteins of SARS-CoV-2 and of the common cold coronaviruses HCoV-NL63, HCoV-OC43 and HCoV-229E were spanned by overlapping peptide pools. The QIAamp micro DNA kit was used to extract genomic DNA from the cultured CD4+ T cells.

Reading from cysteine to phenylalanine, the CDR3 counts 16 amino acids. Of the read, only the CDR3 DNA is kept; its 48 bases are in frame from base 1. As encoded in the germline V gene (reference sequence), CDR1 is SEHNR while CDR2 is FQNEAQ. V is cut by 5 bases and J by 4 bases, and the space between the germline ends is 20 bases. The library was built by means of the immunoSEQ multiplex PCR assay. DNA from the cultured, isolated CD4+ T cells was subjected to TCR beta CDR3 sequencing. From the authors' description of their analysis: Non-productive TCR sequences were discarded, and reads were trimmed to the CDR3 region, with only CDR3s of 7 or more amino acids retained. Antigen-specific clonotypes were identified using the MANAFEST web app by comparison of expansion in peptide wells against reference cultures. To count as positive, a clone had to show expansion at FDR<0.05 compared with the reference and with all other wells, an odds ratio above 5, and a frequency above 0.1% in two replicate wells. A clonotype was defined as cross-reactive if the clonotype was significantly expanded both in SARS-CoV-2 spike wells and in at least one common cold coronavirus spike condition. Using the stringdist R package, CDR3 similarity was measured by Levenshtein distance, and unrooted trees were constructed with ape in R 3.6.1. In its TCRdb copy, this immuneACCESS table keeps in-frame sequences only and misses some clones. Where compared with another copy, unresolved V genes explain less than half of these, and the others have no known cause. V, J and clone size are taken as reported in that table, and D and trimming were inferred from the DNA itself. A total of 15,000 to 20,000 clones appear in this sample, about 76% of them only once. The ten largest clones add up to about 19% of the sample.

The TCR originated in a human donor who received a COVID-19 vaccine. Sequencing was performed on CD4+ T cells from PBMCs cultured with HCoV-NL63 spike peptides, taken after COVID-19 vaccination. Sample cell subset or site, as interpreted from the label and publication: HCoV-NL63 spike overlapping peptide pool stimulation. The chain joins TRBV7-9 to TRBJ1-2; the D gene is perhaps TRBD1, on 6 matching bases. In nucleotide form, the sequence is TGTGCCAGCAGCCCCCTGAAGGGGGTAGATAGCTATGGCTACACCTTC. Its coded protein is CASSPLKGVDSYGYTF.